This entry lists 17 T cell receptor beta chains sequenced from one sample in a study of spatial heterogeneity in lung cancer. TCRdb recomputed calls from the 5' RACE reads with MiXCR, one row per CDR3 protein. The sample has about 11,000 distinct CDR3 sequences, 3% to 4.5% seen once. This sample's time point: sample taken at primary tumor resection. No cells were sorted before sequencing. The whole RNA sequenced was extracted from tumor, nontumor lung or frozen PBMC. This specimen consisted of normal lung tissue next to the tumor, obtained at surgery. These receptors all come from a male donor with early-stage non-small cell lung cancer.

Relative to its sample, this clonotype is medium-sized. The CDR3 protein is CAWSTSAPRGQFF. In nucleotides, the CDR3 is TGTGCCTGGAGTACGTCGGCCCCCAGGGGGCAGTTCTTC. The rearrangement uses TRBV30 and TRBJ2-1, with TRBD1 as a possible D gene (6 bases). Germline values: CDR1 GTSNPN, CDR2 SVGIG (reference sequence). This CDR3 spans 13 amino acids. V gave up 2 bases and J gave up 12 bases, with 17 bases separating them.

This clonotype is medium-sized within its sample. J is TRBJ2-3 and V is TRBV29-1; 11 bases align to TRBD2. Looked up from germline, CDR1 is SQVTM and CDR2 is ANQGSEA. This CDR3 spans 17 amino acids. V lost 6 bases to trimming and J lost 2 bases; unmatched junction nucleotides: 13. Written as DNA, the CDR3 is TGCAGCGTCACCGAGGGTAGCGGGAGGGGTATCACAGATACGCAGTATTTT. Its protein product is CSVTEGSGRGITDTQYF.

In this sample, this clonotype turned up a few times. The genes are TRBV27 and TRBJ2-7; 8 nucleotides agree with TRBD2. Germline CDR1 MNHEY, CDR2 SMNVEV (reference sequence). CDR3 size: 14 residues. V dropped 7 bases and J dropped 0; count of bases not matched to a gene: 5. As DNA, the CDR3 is TGTGCCAGCACCCGGGGGGGCGGCTCCTACGAGCAGTACTTC. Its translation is CASTRGGGSYEQYF.

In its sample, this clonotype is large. CDR3 in DNA: TGTGCCAGCAGCTTAGCTGTCTCCCTGAACACTGAAGCTTTCTTT. Encoded protein: CASSLAVSLNTEAFF. The J gene is TRBJ1-1, the V gene TRBV7-8; the D is unclear. Between the trimmed V and J ends, which lost 0 bases and 0 bases, there was a span of 8 bases. Germline V gene data show CDR1 as SGHVS and CDR2 as FQNEAQ. This CDR3 region has 15 residues.

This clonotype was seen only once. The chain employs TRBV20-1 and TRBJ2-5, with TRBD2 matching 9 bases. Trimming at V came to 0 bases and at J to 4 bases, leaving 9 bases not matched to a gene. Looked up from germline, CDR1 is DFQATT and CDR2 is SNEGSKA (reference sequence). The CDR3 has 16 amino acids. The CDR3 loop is CSARDRLAGARETQYF. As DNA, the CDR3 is TGCAGTGCTAGAGATCGGTTAGCGGGAGCCCGAGAGACCCAGTACTTC.

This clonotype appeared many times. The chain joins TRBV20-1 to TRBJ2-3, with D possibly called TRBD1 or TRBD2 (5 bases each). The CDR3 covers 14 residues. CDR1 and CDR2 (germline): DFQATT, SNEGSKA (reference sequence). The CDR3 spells CSYRVGVGPDTQYF. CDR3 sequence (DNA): TGCAGCTACCGGGTGGGGGTTGGGCCAGATACGCAGTATTTT.

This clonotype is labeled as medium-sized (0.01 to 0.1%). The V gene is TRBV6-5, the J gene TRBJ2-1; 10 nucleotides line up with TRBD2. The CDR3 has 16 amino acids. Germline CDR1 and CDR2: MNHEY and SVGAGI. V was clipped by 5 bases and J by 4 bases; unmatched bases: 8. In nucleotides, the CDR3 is TGTGCCAGCAGTCCCGCTAGCGGGAGTTTTTACAATGAGCAGTTCTTC. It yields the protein CASSPASGSFYNEQFF.

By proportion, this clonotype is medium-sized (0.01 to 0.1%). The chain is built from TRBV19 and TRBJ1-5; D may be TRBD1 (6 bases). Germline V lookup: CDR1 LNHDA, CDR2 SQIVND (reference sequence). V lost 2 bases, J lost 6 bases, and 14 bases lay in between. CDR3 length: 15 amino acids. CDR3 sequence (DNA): TGTGCCAGTAGTATAACAGGGAGTTGGATTCAGCCCCAGCATTTT. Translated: CASSITGSWIQPQHF.

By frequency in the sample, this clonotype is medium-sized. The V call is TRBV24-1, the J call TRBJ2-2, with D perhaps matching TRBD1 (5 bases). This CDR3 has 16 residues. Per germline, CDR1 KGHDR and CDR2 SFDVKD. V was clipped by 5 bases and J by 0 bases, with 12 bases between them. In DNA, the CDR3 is TGTGCCACCAGTGCCTGGACACCCGCGAACACCGGGGAGCTGTTTTTT. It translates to CATSAWTPANTGELFF.

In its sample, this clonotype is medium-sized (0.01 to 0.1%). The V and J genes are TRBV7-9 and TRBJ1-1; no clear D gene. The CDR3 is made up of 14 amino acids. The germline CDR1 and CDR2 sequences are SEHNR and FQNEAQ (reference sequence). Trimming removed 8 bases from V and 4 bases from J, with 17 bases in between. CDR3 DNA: TGTGCCAGCGCCCCAACGTTTTCGGGCACTGAAGCTTTCTTT. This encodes CASAPTFSGTEAFF. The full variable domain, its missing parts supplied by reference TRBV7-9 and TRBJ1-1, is DTGVSQNPRHKITKRGQNVTFRCDPISEHNRLYWYRQTLGQGPEFLTYFQNEAQLEKSRLLSDRFSAERPKGSFSTLEIQRTEQGDSAMYLCASAPTFSGTEAFFGQGTRLTVV.

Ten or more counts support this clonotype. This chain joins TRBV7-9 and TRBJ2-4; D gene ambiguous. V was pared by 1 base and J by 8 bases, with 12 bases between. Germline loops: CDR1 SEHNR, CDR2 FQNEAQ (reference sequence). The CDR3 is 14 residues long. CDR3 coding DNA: TGTGCCAGCAGCTTAGTGGGCGGTGCGGACATTCAGTACTTC. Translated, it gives CASSLVGGADIQYF.

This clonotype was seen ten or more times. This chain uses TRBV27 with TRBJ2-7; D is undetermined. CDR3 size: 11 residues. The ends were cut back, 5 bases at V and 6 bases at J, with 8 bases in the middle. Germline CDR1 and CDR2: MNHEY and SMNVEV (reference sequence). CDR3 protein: CASSSSREQYF. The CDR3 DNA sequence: TGTGCCAGCAGTAGCTCCCGCGAGCAGTACTTC.

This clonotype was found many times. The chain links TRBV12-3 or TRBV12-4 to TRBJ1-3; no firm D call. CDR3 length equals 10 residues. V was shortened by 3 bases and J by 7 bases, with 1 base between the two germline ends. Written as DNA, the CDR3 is TGTGCCAGCAGTTTGAACACCATATATTTT. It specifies CASSLNTIYF.

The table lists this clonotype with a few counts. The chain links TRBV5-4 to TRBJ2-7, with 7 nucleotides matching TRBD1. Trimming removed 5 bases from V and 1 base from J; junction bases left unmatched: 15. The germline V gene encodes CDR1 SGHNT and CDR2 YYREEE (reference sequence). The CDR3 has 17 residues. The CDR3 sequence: CASSPQRTGQKSYEQYF. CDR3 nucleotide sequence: TGTGCCAGCAGTCCTCAACGTACGGGACAGAAATCCTACGAGCAGTACTTC.

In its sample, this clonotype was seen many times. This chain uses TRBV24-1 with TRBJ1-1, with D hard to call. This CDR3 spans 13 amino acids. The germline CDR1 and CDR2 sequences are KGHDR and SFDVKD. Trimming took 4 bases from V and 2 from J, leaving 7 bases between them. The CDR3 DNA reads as TGTGCCACCAGTGACTACTCTAACACTGAAGCTTTCTTT. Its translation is CATSDYSNTEAFF.

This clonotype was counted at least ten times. In DNA form, the CDR3 reads TGTGCCAGCAACCCGAGGAGGGGAGAGACCCAGTACTTC. Translated, it gives CASNPRRGETQYF. V is TRBV7-2 and J is TRBJ2-5, with D possibly being TRBD2 (6 bases). The V gene lost 7 bases and the J gene lost 4 bases, with 13 bases spanning the gap. Germline CDR1 and CDR2: SGHTA and FQGNSA. CDR3 size: 13 residues.

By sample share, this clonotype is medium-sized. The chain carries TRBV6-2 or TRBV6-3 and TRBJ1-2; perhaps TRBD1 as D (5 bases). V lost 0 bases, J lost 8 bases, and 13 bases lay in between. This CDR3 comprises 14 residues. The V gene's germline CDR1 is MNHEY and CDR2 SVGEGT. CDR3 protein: CASSYSVDRDGYTF. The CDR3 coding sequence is TGTGCCAGCAGTTACTCAGTCGACCGGGACGGCTACACCTTC.